Presented here are 13 T cell receptor beta chains from one specimen sequenced in a study of T-cell memory formation after mild COVID-19. Via MiXCR, TCRdb re-called the 5' RACE reads, giving one row per CDR3 protein. The profile shows 300,000 to 350,000 distinct CDR3 sequences, about 13% of them singletons. Sequenced material: PBMCs or a T cell subset sorted from them (not recorded which). These receptors were taken from a man between 18 and 35 years old who had mild COVID-19 (a few samples of this study predate the infection). Cell type and time point are not known.

V and J are TRBV4-1 and TRBJ1-1; the D is unclear. Germline values: CDR1 MGHRA, CDR2 YSYEKL. The ends were cut back, 5 bases at V and 4 bases at J, with 17 bases in the middle. This CDR3 is built from 15 residues. CDR3 sequence reads: CASSEGPARGTEAFF. DNA for the CDR3: TGCGCCAGCAGCGAAGGACCCGCCCGGGGCACTGAAGCTTTCTTT.

The J gene is TRBJ2-7, the V gene TRBV7-9, with 7 positions matching TRBD1. V was clipped by 3 bases and J by 5 bases; unmatched bases: 4. The CDR3 is made up of 13 amino acids. Germline assignment: CDR1 SEHNR and CDR2 FQNEAQ (reference sequence). DNA for the CDR3: TGTGCCAGCAGCTTCCAGGGGGTGGACGAGCAGTACTTC. This encodes CASSFQGVDEQYF. Full variable domain (remainder filled in from reference TRBV7-9 and TRBJ2-7): DTGVSQNPRHKITKRGQNVTFRCDPISEHNRLYWYRQTLGQGPEFLTYFQNEAQLEKSRLLSDRFSAERPKGSFSTLEIQRTEQGDSAMYLCASSFQGVDEQYFGPGTRLTVT.

This chain uses TRBV19 with TRBJ1-1, with D unclear. The CDR3 loop spans 16 amino acids. Trimming pared 0 bases from V and 0 bases from J, leaving 11 bases between. The germline CDR1 and CDR2 sequences are LNHDA and SQIVND (reference sequence). CDR3 sequence reads: CASSIDRVTLNTEAFF. The CDR3 DNA reads as TGTGCCAGTAGTATAGATCGGGTGACCTTGAACACTGAAGCTTTCTTT.

The chain links TRBV19 to TRBJ2-2; 7 bases agree with TRBD1. The trim removed 6 bases at V and 7 bases at J, leaving 5 bases unmatched. The germline V gene has CDR1 LNHDA and CDR2 SQIVND (reference sequence). CDR3 length: 13 residues. CDR3 bases: TGTGCCAGTAGCCTGACAGGGATCGGGGAGCTGTTTTTT. This sequence encodes CASSLTGIGELFF.

This clonotype was counted ten times or more. The chain couples TRBV29-1 to TRBJ1-1; the D is unclear. This CDR3 has 12 residues. Between the trimmed V and J ends, which lost 5 bases and 0 bases, there was a span of 7 bases. Germline CDR1 is SQVTM and CDR2 is ANQGSEA. The CDR3 coding sequence is TGCAGCGTTTCTAGGATGAACACTGAAGCTTTCTTT. This translates into CSVSRMNTEAFF.

This chain uses TRBV24-1 with TRBJ2-2; D is undetermined. Germline loops: CDR1 KGHDR, CDR2 SFDVKD. Trimming pared 4 bases from V and 7 bases from J, leaving 3 bases between. The CDR3 length is 11 residues. CDR3 bases: TGTGCCACCAGTGAGAGCGGGGAGCTGTTTTTT. It codes for CATSESGELFF.

CDR3 in amino acids: CASSTDRGLDEQFF. Here the CDR3 DNA reads TGTGCCAGTAGTACGGACAGGGGGCTGGATGAGCAGTTCTTC. V usage is TRBV19 and J usage is TRBJ2-1; TRBD1 aligns across 11 bases. The CDR3 has 14 amino acids. Losses at the gene ends were 4 bases for V and 8 bases for J; bases not matched to a gene: 4. The germline V gene has CDR1 LNHDA and CDR2 SQIVND (reference sequence).

The gene calls are TRBV5-4 and TRBJ2-6; no reliable D call. V gave up 5 bases and J gave up 6 bases, with 9 bases separating them. Looked up from germline, CDR1 is SGHNT and CDR2 is YYREEE (reference sequence). CDR3 size: 13 residues. CDR3 sequence (DNA): TGTGCCAGCAGGGATGAGTCGGCCAACGTCCTGACTTTC. Amino acids: CASRDESANVLTF.

The V and J genes are TRBV4-1 and TRBJ2-7; the D gene is possibly TRBD1 (5 bases). The V end lost 1 base, the J end lost 0 bases, and 7 bases lay between the germline ends. Looked up from germline, CDR1 is MGHRA and CDR2 is YSYEKL. The CDR3 loop spans 14 amino acids. CDR3 bases: TGCGCCAGCAGCCAAGTAGGGGTCTCCTACGAGCAGTACTTC. This encodes CASSQVGVSYEQYF.

J is TRBJ1-5 and V is TRBV6-2 or TRBV6-3; tentative D call: TRBD1 (5 bases). Germline lookup yields CDR1 MNHEY and CDR2 SVGEGT. The CDR3 extends over 15 amino acids. Trimming took off 2 bases at V and 7 bases at J, with 15 bases between the two ends. The CDR3 protein is CASSYLRAGQQPQHF. CDR3 bases: TGTGCCAGCAGTTACCTTAGGGCAGGGCAGCAGCCCCAGCATTTT.

This clonotype was recorded a few times. The CDR3 sequence: CSARDVGQLNYGYTF. The CDR3 DNA reads as TGCAGTGCTAGAGATGTGGGACAGTTGAACTATGGCTACACCTTC. The rearrangement joins TRBV20-1 to TRBJ1-2; 7 bases map to TRBD1. The CDR3 has 15 amino acids. In germline, CDR1 is DFQATT, CDR2 SNEGSKA (reference sequence). Trimming took 0 bases from V and 2 from J; bases not matched to a gene: 6.

V is TRBV7-9 and J is TRBJ2-5; 15 nucleotides agree with TRBD2. From germline, CDR1 is SEHNR and CDR2 FQNEAQ (reference sequence). The CDR3 length is 19 residues. V was pared by 5 bases and J by 5 bases, with 15 bases of the junction left unmatched. The CDR3: CASSQGLAGGNLLQETQYF. CDR3 bases: TGTGCCAGCAGCCAGGGACTAGCGGGGGGTAACCTCCTGCAGGAGACCCAGTACTTC.

V is TRBV18 and J is TRBJ2-7; D might be TRBD2 (7 bases). The V gene's germline CDR1 is KGHSH and CDR2 LQKENI. There are 15 residues in the CDR3. Deletions cut 3 bases from V and 0 bases from J, with 12 bases between. As DNA, the CDR3 is TGTGCCAGCTCACCGGGAGGGGGTCTCTCCTACGAGCAGTACTTC. It is translated as CASSPGGGLSYEQYF.